This TCR beta chain was profiled in a study of T cell changes during pregnancy in multiple sclerosis. The CDR3 extends over 11 amino acids. V lost 3 bases to trimming and J lost 7 bases, with 7 bases between them. Germline V gene data show CDR1 as SGHAT and CDR2 as FQNNGV. Measured with immunoSEQ multiplex PCR; TCRdb has only the in-frame clones, and not every one. The sample records roughly 93,000 clones, around 92% being singletons. This clonotype was sampled from a female donor with multiple sclerosis, enrolled in a pregnancy study. The chain couples TRBV11-2 to TRBJ2-7; D is unresolved. The material sequenced was peripheral blood, taken after pregnancy. CDR3 sequence reads: CASSFHPEQYF. Written as DNA, the CDR3 is TGTGCCAGCAGCTTCCATCCAGAGCAGTACTTC.